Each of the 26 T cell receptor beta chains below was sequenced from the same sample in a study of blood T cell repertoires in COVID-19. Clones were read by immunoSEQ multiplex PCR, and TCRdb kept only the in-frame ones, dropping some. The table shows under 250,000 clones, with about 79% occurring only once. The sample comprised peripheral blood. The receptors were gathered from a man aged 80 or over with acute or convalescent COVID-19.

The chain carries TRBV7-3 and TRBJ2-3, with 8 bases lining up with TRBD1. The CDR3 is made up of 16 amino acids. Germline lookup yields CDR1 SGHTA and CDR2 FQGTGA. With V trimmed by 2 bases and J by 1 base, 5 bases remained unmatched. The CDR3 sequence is CASSLRTGRGTDTQYF. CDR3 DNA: TGTGCCAGCAGCTTACGGACAGGGCGGGGCACAGATACGCAGTATTTT. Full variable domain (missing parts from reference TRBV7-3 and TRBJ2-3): GAGVSQTPSNKVTEKGKYVELRCDPISGHTALYWYRQSLGQGPEFLIYFQGTGAADDSGLPNDRFFAVRPEGSVSTLKIQRTERGDSAVYLCASSLRTGRGTDTQYFGPGTRLTVL.

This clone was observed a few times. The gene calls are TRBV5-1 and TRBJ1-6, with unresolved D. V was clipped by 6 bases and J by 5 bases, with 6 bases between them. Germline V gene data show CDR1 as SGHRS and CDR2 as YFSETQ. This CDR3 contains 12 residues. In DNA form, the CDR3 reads TGCGCCAGCAAGGAGAATAATTCACCCCTCCACTTT. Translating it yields CASKENNSPLHF.

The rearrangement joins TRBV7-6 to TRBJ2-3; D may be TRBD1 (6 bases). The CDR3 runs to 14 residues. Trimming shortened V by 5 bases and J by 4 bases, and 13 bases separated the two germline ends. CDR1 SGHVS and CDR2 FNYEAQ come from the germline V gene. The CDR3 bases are TGTGCCAGCAGCCGCGGTCCAGGGGCAGATACGCAGTATTTT. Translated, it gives CASSRGPGADTQYF.

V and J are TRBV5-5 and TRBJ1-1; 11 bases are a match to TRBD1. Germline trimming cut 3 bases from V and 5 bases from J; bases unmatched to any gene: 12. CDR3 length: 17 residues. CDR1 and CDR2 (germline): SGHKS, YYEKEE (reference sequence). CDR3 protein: CASSSLGQGARETEAFF. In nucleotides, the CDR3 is TGTGCCAGCAGCTCGTTAGGACAGGGGGCGCGAGAAACTGAAGCTTTCTTT.

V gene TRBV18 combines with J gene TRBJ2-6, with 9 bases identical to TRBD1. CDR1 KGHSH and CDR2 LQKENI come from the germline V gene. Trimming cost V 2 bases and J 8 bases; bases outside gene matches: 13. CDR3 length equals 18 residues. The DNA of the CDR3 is TGTGCCAGCTCACCAAAGGGACAGGGATCTCTGGGGACCAACGTCCTGACTTTC. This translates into CASSPKGQGSLGTNVLTF.

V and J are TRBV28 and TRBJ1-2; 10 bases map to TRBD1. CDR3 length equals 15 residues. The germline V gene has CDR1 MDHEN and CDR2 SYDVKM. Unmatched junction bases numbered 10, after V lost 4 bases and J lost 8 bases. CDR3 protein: CASSSSRQGARGYTF. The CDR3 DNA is TGTGCCAGCAGTTCCTCCAGACAGGGGGCTAGGGGCTACACCTTC.

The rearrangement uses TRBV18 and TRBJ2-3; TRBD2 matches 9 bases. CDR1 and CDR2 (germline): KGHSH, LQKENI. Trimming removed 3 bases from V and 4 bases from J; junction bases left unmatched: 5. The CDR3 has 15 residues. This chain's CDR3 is CASSPMTSGPDTQYF. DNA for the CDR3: TGTGCCAGCTCACCTATGACTAGCGGCCCAGATACGCAGTATTTT. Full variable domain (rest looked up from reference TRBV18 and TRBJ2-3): NAGVMQNPRHLVRRRGQEARLRCSPMKGHSHVYWYRQLPEEGLKFMVYLQKENIIDESGMPKERFSAEFPKEGPSILRIQQVVRGDSAAYFCASSPMTSGPDTQYFGPGTRLTVL.

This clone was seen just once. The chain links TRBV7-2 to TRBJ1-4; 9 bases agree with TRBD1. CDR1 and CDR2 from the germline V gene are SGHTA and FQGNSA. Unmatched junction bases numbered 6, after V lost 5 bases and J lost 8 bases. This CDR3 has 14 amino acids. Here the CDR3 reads CASSPQGAKEKLFF. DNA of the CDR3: TGTGCCAGCAGCCCACAGGGGGCAAAGGAAAAACTGTTTTTT.

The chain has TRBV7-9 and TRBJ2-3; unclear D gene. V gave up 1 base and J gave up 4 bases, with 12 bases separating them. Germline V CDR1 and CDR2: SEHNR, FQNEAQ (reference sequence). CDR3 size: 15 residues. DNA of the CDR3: TGTGCCAGCAGCTTAGGGTTCGCGATCTCAGATACGCAGTATTTT. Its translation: CASSLGFAISDTQYF.

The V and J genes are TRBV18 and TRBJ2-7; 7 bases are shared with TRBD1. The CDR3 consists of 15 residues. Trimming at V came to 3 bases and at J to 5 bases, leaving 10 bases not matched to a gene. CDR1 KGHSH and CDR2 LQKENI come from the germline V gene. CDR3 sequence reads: CASSPTIDRVNEQYF. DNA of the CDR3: TGTGCCAGCTCACCTACTATCGACAGGGTAAACGAGCAGTACTTC.

CDR3 sequence reads: CASGQTYEQYF. The CDR3 coding sequence is TGTGCCAGCGGACAGACATACGAGCAGTACTTC. This chain uses TRBV3-1 (or the pseudogene TRBV3-2) with TRBJ2-7; D might be TRBD1 (6 bases). The V and J ends lost 8 bases and 4 bases respectively, with 9 bases between them. The length of the CDR3 is 11 residues. The germline gives CDR1 LGHDT, CDR2 YNNKEL (reference sequence).

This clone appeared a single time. The CDR3 nucleotides are TGTGCCAGCAGTTTTTACAGATTCAATCAGCCCCAGCATTTT. Translating gives CASSFYRFNQPQHF. V gene TRBV28 combines with J gene TRBJ1-5, with D unclear. Trimming shortened V by 3 bases and J by 3 bases, and 9 bases separated the two germline ends. This CDR3 contains 14 residues. Per the germline V gene, CDR1 is MDHEN and CDR2 is SYDVKM.

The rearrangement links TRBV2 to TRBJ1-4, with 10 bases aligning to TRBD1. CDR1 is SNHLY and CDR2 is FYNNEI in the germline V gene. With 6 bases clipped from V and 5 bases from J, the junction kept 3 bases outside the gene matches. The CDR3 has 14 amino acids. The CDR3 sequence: CASRKDRGNEKLFF. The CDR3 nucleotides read TGTGCCAGCAGGAAGGACAGGGGGAATGAAAAACTGTTTTTT.

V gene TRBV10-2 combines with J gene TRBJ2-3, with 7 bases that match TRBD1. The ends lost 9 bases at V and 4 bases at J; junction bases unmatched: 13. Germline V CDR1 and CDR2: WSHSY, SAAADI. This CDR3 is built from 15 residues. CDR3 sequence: CASIPVEGAADTQYF. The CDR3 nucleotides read TGCGCCAGTATTCCTGTAGAGGGGGCCGCAGATACGCAGTATTTT.

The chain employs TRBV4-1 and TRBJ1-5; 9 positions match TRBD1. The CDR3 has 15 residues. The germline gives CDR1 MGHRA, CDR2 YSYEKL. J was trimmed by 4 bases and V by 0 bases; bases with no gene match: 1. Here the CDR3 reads CASSQDGTGNQPQHF. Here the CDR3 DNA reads TGCGCCAGCAGCCAAGATGGGACAGGGAATCAGCCCCAGCATTTT.

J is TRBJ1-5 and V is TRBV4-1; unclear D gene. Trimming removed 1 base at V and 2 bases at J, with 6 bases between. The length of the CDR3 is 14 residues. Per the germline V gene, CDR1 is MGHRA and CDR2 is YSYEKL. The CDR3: CASSQVTGNQPQHF. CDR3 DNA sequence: TGCGCCAGCAGCCAAGTAACAGGCAATCAGCCCCAGCATTTT.

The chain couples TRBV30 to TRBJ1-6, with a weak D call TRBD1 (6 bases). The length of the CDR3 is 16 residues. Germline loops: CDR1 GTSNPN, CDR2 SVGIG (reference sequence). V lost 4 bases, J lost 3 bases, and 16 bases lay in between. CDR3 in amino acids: CAWIEQGSGYNSPLHF. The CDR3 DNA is TGTGCCTGGATAGAACAGGGAAGCGGCTATAATTCACCCCTCCACTTT.

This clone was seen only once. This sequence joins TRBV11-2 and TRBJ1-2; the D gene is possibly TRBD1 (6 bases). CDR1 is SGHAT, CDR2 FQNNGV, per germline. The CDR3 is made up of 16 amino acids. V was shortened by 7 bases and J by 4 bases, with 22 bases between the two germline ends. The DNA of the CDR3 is TGTGCCAGCAAGAGAGGGGGAATGTCTCGCCGCTATGGCTACACCTTC. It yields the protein CASKRGGMSRRYGYTF.

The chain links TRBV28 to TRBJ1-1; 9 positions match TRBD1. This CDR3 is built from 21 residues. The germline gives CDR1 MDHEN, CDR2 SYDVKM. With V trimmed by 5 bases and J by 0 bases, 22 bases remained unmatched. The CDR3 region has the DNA TGTGCCAGCAGTCTCCCACGCCAAGGACAGGGGTTTTTTTCAATGAACACTGAAGCTTTCTTT. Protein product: CASSLPRQGQGFFSMNTEAFF.

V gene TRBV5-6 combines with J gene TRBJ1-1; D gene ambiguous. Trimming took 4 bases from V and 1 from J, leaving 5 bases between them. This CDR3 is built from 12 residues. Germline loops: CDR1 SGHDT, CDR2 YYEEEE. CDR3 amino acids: CASSVQNTEAFF. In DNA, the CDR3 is TGTGCCAGCAGCGTCCAGAACACTGAAGCTTTCTTT.

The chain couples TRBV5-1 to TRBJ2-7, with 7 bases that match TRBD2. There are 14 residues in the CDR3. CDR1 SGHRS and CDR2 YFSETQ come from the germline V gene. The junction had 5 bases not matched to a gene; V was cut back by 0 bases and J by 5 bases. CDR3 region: CASSLGGRMDEQYF. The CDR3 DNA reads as TGCGCCAGCAGCTTGGGCGGGAGAATGGACGAGCAGTACTTC.

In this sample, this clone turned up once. DNA for the CDR3: TGTGCCAGCAGCGTAAGATCTTTACTACTAGCGGCCGAATCGACCGGGGAGCTGTTTTTT. As protein: CASSVRSLLLAAESTGELFF. The chain joins TRBV9 to TRBJ2-2, with 8 positions matching TRBD2. There are 20 residues in the CDR3. V dropped 1 base and J dropped 5; count of bases not matched to a gene: 19. Per germline, CDR1 SGDLS and CDR2 YYNGEE. Looking up the rest from reference TRBV9 and TRBJ2-2 gives the full variable domain: DSGVTQTPKHLITATGQRVTLRCSPRSGDLSVYWYQQSLDQGLQFLIQYYNGEERAKGNILERFSAQQFPDLHSELNLSSLELGDSALYFCASSVRSLLLAAESTGELFFGEGSRLTVL.

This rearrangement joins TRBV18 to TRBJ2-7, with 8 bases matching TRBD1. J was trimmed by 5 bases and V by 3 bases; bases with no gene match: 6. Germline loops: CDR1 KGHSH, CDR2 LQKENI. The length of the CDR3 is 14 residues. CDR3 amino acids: CASSPTGVRNEQYF. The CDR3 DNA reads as TGTGCCAGCTCACCGACAGGGGTAAGAAACGAGCAGTACTTC.

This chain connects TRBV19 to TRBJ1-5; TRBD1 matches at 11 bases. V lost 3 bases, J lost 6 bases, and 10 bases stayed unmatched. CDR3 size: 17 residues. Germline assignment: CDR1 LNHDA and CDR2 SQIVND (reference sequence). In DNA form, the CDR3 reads TGTGCCAGTAGTATCAAAGGGACAGGGGGGAAAATTCAGCCCCAGCATTTT. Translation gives CASSIKGTGGKIQPQHF.

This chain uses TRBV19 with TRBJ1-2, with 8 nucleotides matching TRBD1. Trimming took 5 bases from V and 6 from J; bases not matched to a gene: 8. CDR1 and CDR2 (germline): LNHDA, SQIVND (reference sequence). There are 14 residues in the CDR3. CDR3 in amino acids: CASSWGQENHGYTF. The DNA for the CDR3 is TGTGCCAGTAGTTGGGGACAGGAGAACCATGGCTACACCTTC. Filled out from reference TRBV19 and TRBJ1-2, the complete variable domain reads DGGITQSPKYLFRKEGQNVTLSCEQNLNHDAMYWYRQDPGQGLRLIYYSQIVNDFQKGDIAEGYSVSREKKESFPLTVTSAQKNPTAFYLCASSWGQENHGYTFGSGTRLTVV.

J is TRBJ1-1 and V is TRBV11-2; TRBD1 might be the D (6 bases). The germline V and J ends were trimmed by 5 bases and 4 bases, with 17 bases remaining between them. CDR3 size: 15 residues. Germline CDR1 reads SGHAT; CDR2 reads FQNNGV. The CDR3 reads CASSPLTGRFTEAFF. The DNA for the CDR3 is TGTGCCAGCAGCCCATTAACAGGGCGGTTCACTGAAGCTTTCTTT.